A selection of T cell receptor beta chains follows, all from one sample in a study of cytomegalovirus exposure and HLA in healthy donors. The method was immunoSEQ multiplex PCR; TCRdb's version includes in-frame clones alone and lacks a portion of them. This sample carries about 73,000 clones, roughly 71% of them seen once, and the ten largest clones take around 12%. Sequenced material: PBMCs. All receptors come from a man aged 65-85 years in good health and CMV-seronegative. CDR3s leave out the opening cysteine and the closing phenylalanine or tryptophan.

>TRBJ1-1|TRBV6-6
ASTLGGAMNTEAF
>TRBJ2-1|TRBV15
ATSSTGTGLYNEQF
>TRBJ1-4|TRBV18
ASSPPLGHPPEKLF
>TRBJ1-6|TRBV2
ASSPSTGGGSPLH
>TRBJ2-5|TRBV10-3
AISEREEETQY
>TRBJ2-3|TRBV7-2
ASSPGPAAGEGTQY
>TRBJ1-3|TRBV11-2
ASSFGQESGNTIY
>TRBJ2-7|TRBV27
ASSGQDVNEQY
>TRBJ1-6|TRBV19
ASTYRGDSSPLH
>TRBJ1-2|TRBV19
ASRRRAGEAYGYT
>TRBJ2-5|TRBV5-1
ASSSPGGAGETQY
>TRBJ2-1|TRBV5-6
ASSLVGLAEF
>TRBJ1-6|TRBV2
ASSDSGLPGSPLH
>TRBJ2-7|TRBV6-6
ASSYRQLAYEQY
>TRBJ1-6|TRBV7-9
ASSLDSGGEPLH
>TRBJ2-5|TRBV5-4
ASSGNGGARETQY
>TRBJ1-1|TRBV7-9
SSSPVSTDAF